The 21 T cell receptor beta chains below all came from one sample that was sequenced in a study of identical twins. TCRdb re-analysed the 5' RACE reads in MiXCR, keeping a single row per CDR3 protein. The repertoire has hundreds of thousands of distinct CDR3 sequences, approximately 24% of them found once; the top ten carry about 2.9%. Another study also made use of these data, one on T cells expressing NK-cell markers.

The sample consisted of CD4+ T cells sorted from blood. Receptors were obtained from a woman aged 18-30 years in good health.

This clonotype appeared a single time. The chain couples TRBV9 to TRBJ2-5, with 13 bases lining up with TRBD2. CDR1 is SGDLS, CDR2 YYNGEE, per germline. The trim removed 0 bases at V and 5 bases at J, leaving 7 bases unmatched. CDR3 size: 17 residues. In nucleotides, the CDR3 is TGTGCCAGCAGCGTAGAAGGGACTAGCGGGAATCGGGAGACCCAGTACTTC. Its protein is CASSVEGTSGNRETQYF.

The gene calls are TRBV12-3 or TRBV12-4 and TRBJ2-1; 11 bases align to TRBD2. The CDR3 is 15 amino acids. The V and J ends lost 7 bases and 9 bases, in that order; junction bases with no gene match: 11. The CDR3 reads CASTQTSGIVGEQFF. The CDR3 DNA follows: TGTGCCAGCACCCAGACTAGCGGGATAGTCGGTGAGCAGTTCTTC.

The chain is built from TRBV7-6 and TRBJ2-5, with 10 bases aligning to TRBD2. The trim removed 6 bases at V and 1 base at J, leaving 5 bases unmatched. The CDR3 runs to 15 residues. Germline values: CDR1 SGHVS, CDR2 FNYEAQ. In nucleotides, the CDR3 is TGTGCCAGCAGTCCTACTAGCGGGGTCCAAGAGACCCAGTACTTC. Encoded protein: CASSPTSGVQETQYF.

The chain employs TRBV9 and TRBJ2-1; D assignment may be TRBD1 or TRBD2 (5 bases each). Per the germline V gene, CDR1 is SGDLS and CDR2 is YYNGEE. V gave up 0 bases and J gave up 0 bases, with 13 bases separating them. The length of the CDR3 is 17 residues. The CDR3 coding sequence is TGTGCCAGCAGCGTAGGTCTATGGGGGAGCTCCTACAATGAGCAGTTCTTC. Its protein is CASSVGLWGSSYNEQFF.

This clonotype came up many times. The chain joins TRBV5-1 to TRBJ1-1; 8 nucleotides line up with TRBD1. The V segment lost 4 bases and the J segment 4 bases; nucleotides outside the gene matches: 9. The CDR3 extends over 15 amino acids. Germline V gene lookup returns CDR1 SGHRS and CDR2 YFSETQ. The CDR3 loop is CASSPGWTGPTEAFF. CDR3 in DNA: TGCGCCAGCAGCCCCGGATGGACAGGGCCCACTGAAGCTTTCTTT.

This clonotype came up many times. The gene calls are TRBV7-9 and TRBJ2-4; 9 bases align to TRBD2. Germline values: CDR1 SEHNR, CDR2 FQNEAQ (reference sequence). Losses at the gene ends were 2 bases for V and 7 bases for J; bases not matched to a gene: 6. This CDR3 spans 15 amino acids. In nucleotides, the CDR3 is TGTGCCAGCAGCTTACGAGCGGGGGGCGAGAACATTCAGTACTTC. This translates into CASSLRAGGENIQYF.

The rearrangement uses TRBV20-1 and TRBJ2-4; TRBD1 or TRBD2 may be the D gene (5 bases each). The CDR3 sequence is 12 residues long. V lost 6 bases, J lost 4 bases, and 10 bases lay in between. CDR1 and CDR2 from the germline V gene are DFQATT and SNEGSKA (reference sequence). CDR3 in DNA: TGCAGTGCCTCGGGGCGGAAAAACATTCAGTACTTC. Translated, it gives CSASGRKNIQYF.

V and J are TRBV10-3 and TRBJ1-1; D is possibly TRBD1 (5 bases). This CDR3 is 13 amino acids long. The germline V and J ends were trimmed by 8 bases and 0 bases, with 10 bases remaining between them. Germline V CDR1 and CDR2: ENHRY, SYGVKD. The CDR3 region is CAISPGLNTEAFF. CDR3 in DNA: TGTGCCATCTCACCAGGGTTGAACACTGAAGCTTTCTTT.

A few counts support this clonotype. This rearrangement joins TRBV27 to TRBJ1-1, with TRBD1 identical over 9 bases. CDR1 MNHEY and CDR2 SMNVEV come from the germline V gene (reference sequence). The CDR3 has 14 residues. The V and J ends lost 6 bases and 1 base, in that order; junction bases with no gene match: 3. CDR3 nucleotide sequence: TGTGCCAGCAGGGGGGACAGGGAGAACACTGAAGCTTTCTTT. Protein: CASRGDRENTEAFF.

The rearrangement joins TRBV12-3 or TRBV12-4 to TRBJ2-7; no clear D. Trimming pared 1 base from V and 6 bases from J, leaving 7 bases between. The CDR3 is 12 residues long. Written as DNA, the CDR3 is TGTGCCAGCAGTTTAGTTCCCGGCGAGCAGTACTTC. This codes for CASSLVPGEQYF.

This clonotype was detected only a few times. The J gene is TRBJ1-1, the V gene TRBV20-1; TRBD1 might be the D (6 bases). The CDR3 runs to 12 residues. The germline gives CDR1 DFQATT, CDR2 SNEGSKA (reference sequence). CDR3 sequence (DNA): TGCAGGCCGACAGGCGAGGGCACTGAAGCTTTCTTT. Translated: CRPTGEGTEAFF.

CDR3 coding DNA: TGCGCCAGCATGGATCTAGCGGGAGGTTACGAGCAGTACTTC. As protein: CASMDLAGGYEQYF. The chain is built from TRBV5-1 and TRBJ2-7, with 11 bases identical to TRBD2. Germline V lookup: CDR1 SGHRS, CDR2 YFSETQ. The CDR3 is 14 residues long. The V segment lost 6 bases and the J segment 4 bases; nucleotides outside the gene matches: 6.

The rearrangement links TRBV7-3 to TRBJ2-1, with 7 bases identical to TRBD2. Germline V lookup: CDR1 SGHTA, CDR2 FQGTGA. V gave up 5 bases and J gave up 12 bases; unmatched junction bases: 7. This CDR3 has 12 residues. CDR3 sequence: CASSLGRETQFF. The CDR3 DNA follows: TGTGCCAGCAGCCTGGGGAGGGAAACGCAGTTCTTC.

This clonotype occurred a few times. The V call is TRBV10-3, the J call TRBJ2-7; TRBD1 matches at 7 bases. Germline V gene data show CDR1 as ENHRY and CDR2 as SYGVKD. Trimming cost V 11 bases and J 1 base; bases outside gene matches: 8. CDR3 length: 13 amino acids. The CDR3, as DNA: TGTGCCTCTACCGGGACAGAGTCCTACGAGCAGTACTTC. Its translation: CASTGTESYEQYF.

The sample holds a few counts of this clonotype. This chain links TRBV20-1 with TRBJ1-1; D not resolved. With 3 bases removed from V and 0 bases from J, the gap between germline ends came to 8 bases. Germline V CDR1 and CDR2: DFQATT, SNEGSKA (reference sequence). The CDR3 is 13 residues long. CDR3 sequence: CSARYQLNTEAFF. The CDR3 bases are TGCAGTGCTAGGTACCAGCTGAACACTGAAGCTTTCTTT.

In its sample, this clonotype was seen a few times. The chain is built from TRBV28 and TRBJ1-6, with a tentative D call TRBD1 (6 bases). This CDR3 is built from 16 residues. From germline, CDR1 is MDHEN and CDR2 SYDVKM. The V end was cut by 2 bases, the J end by 10 bases, with 18 bases between. The CDR3 spells CASSLGGAPPSSPLHF. Here the CDR3 DNA reads TGTGCCAGCAGTTTAGGGGGGGCGCCCCCAAGCTCACCCCTCCACTTT.

The V gene is TRBV20-1, the J gene TRBJ1-1; D may be TRBD1 (5 bases). The V gene lost 8 bases and the J gene lost 7 bases, with 20 bases spanning the gap. The CDR3 is 13 residues long. Germline V gives CDR1 DFQATT, CDR2 SNEGSKA (reference sequence). Here the CDR3 reads CSLESGFSNEAFF. CDR3 DNA sequence: TGCAGTCTAGAATCAGGGTTTTCTAATGAAGCTTTCTTT.

This clonotype occurred a few times. The rearrangement joins TRBV7-9 to TRBJ2-1; D is perhaps TRBD2 (6 bases). Deletions cut 4 bases from V and 6 bases from J, with 22 bases between. This CDR3 is built from 17 residues. Germline-derived CDR1 and CDR2 are SEHNR and FQNEAQ (reference sequence). The DNA of the CDR3 is TGTGCCAGCAGCTACACCTCCGGGAGAGCAAGCTTCAATGAGCAGTTCTTC. The encoded protein is CASSYTSGRASFNEQFF. Full variable domain (remainder filled in from reference TRBV7-9 and TRBJ2-1): DTGVSQNPRHKITKRGQNVTFRCDPISEHNRLYWYRQTLGQGPEFLTYFQNEAQLEKSRLLSDRFSAERPKGSFSTLEIQRTEQGDSAMYLCASSYTSGRASFNEQFFGPGTRLTVL.

J is TRBJ1-2 and V is TRBV20-1, with D maybe TRBD1 (6 bases). CDR3 length equals 12 residues. Germline values: CDR1 DFQATT, CDR2 SNEGSKA (reference sequence). Trimming took off 3 bases at V and 8 bases at J, with 13 bases between the two ends. The CDR3 DNA reads TGCAGTGCTAGGAGTAGGGGGAAGGGCTACACCTTC. As protein: CSARSRGKGYTF.

This clonotype showed up many times. The chain uses TRBV11-2 and TRBJ2-3, with D perhaps TRBD1 (5 bases). CDR1 is SGHAT, CDR2 FQNNGV, per germline. The CDR3 loop spans 13 amino acids. V was shortened by 1 base and J by 6 bases, with 8 bases between the two germline ends. Here the CDR3 DNA reads TGTGCCAGCAGCTTAGCAGGGTCCGATACGCAGTATTTT. This codes for CASSLAGSDTQYF.

This clonotype was recorded many times. The V call is TRBV5-1, the J call TRBJ1-1, with 9 positions matching TRBD1. The CDR3 covers 15 residues. Germline lookup yields CDR1 SGHRS and CDR2 YFSETQ. V lost 3 bases, J lost 4 bases, and 7 bases stayed unmatched. The chain's CDR3 is CASSWGTGLITEAFF. The CDR3 DNA reads as TGCGCCAGCAGCTGGGGGACAGGGTTAATCACTGAAGCTTTCTTT.